These 24 T cell receptor beta chains were sequenced from one sample in a study of T cells in Graves' hyperthyroidism and ophthalmopathy. Amplification of TCR beta CDR3 regions was performed using RNA transcripts as template. Using the HTBI primer set, a first-round RT-PCR was run on the TCR CDR3. TCRdb reprocessed the multiplex PCR reads with MiXCR, giving one entry per CDR3 protein. Of roughly 660,000 distinct CDR3 sequences detected, approximately 15% appear once; the ten largest clones hold 15% to 17%. Source material: blood. These receptors originate from a man aged 50-59 years with Graves' hyperthyroidism.

This clonotype was counted only a few times. The junction departs from the called germline gene at one end, perhaps through a read error. V usage is TRBV11-2 and J usage is TRBJ1-2; TRBD1 matches at 8 bases. Germline CDR1 SGHAT, CDR2 FQNNGV. The CDR3 has 15 amino acids. This CDR3 reads CACSLLRTGNYGYTF. The DNA of the CDR3 is TGTGCCTGCAGCTTATTACGGACAGGGAACTATGGCTACACCTTC.

This clonotype has ten or more counts. The chain has TRBV20-1 and TRBJ2-7, with 10 bases aligning to TRBD2. The CDR3 covers 15 residues. Germline CDR1 and CDR2: DFQATT and SNEGSKA (reference sequence). V was clipped by 3 bases and J by 2 bases; unmatched bases: 7. The CDR3 DNA reads TGCAGTGCTAGCCGGACCGGGACTAGCGCCTACGAGCAGTACTTC. Its protein product is CSASRTGTSAYEQYF.

As concerns this clonotype: An end of the junction differs from the germline gene, which may be a read error. This rearrangement joins TRBV3-1 to TRBJ1-2, with 7 bases that match TRBD1. Germline CDR1 is LGHDT and CDR2 is YNNKEL (reference sequence). This CDR3 spans 14 amino acids. The CDR3 DNA reads as TGTGCCAGCAGCCACAGGGACAGTTTGGATGGCGACACCTTC. This translates into CASSHRDSLDGDTF.

This clonotype was detected many times. The V gene is TRBV12-3 or TRBV12-4, the J gene TRBJ1-1; D is possibly TRBD1 (5 bases). V was pared by 6 bases and J by 3 bases, with 8 bases between. This CDR3 spans 12 amino acids. The DNA of the CDR3 is TGTGCCAGCAGCCGGGGGTACACTGAAGCTTTCTTT. It yields the protein CASSRGYTEAFF.

This clonotype turned up a few times. V gene TRBV7-9 combines with J gene TRBJ2-2; TRBD2 is a possible D gene (6 bases). CDR1 is SEHNR and CDR2 is FQNEAQ in the germline V gene (reference sequence). V was pared by 3 bases and J by 6 bases, with 14 bases between. The CDR3 runs to 15 residues. The chain's CDR3 is CASSFYSGRPGELFF. Written as DNA, the CDR3 is TGTGCCAGCAGCTTTTATTCCGGGAGACCCGGGGAGCTGTTTTTT.

This clonotype was counted only a few times. The chain combines TRBV28 with TRBJ2-1; D might be TRBD1 or TRBD2, each matching 5 bases. From germline, CDR1 is MDHEN and CDR2 SYDVKM. This CDR3 is 16 amino acids long. Deletions cut 1 base from V and 7 bases from J, with 17 bases between. The CDR3 region has the DNA TGTGCCAGCAGTTTATCTATATGGGGGAGTAGGAATGAGCAGTTCTTC. It yields the protein CASSLSIWGSRNEQFF. The full variable domain, its missing parts supplied by reference TRBV28 and TRBJ2-1, is DVKVTQSSRYLVKRTGEKVFLECVQDMDHENMFWYRQDPGLGLRLIYFSYDVKMKEKGDIPEGYSVSREKKERFSLILESASTNQTSMYLCASSLSIWGSRNEQFFGPGTRLTVL.

This clonotype was counted at least ten times. DNA of the CDR3: TGTGCCAGCAGCTTTTCTGGCAGCCCAAATGAGCAGTTCTTC. Protein product: CASSFSGSPNEQFF. The chain combines TRBV11-3 with TRBJ2-1; no reliable D call. This CDR3 region has 14 residues. The V gene lost 3 bases and the J gene lost 7 bases, with 13 bases spanning the gap. CDR1 is SGHNT and CDR2 is YENEEA in the germline V gene.

This clonotype was detected a few times. The CDR3 here is CASSELQVNTEAFF. CDR3 nucleotide sequence: TGTGCCAGCAGTGAATTACAGGTGAACACTGAAGCTTTCTTT. V gene TRBV2 combines with J gene TRBJ1-1; D is possibly TRBD1 (5 bases). CDR1 and CDR2 from the germline V gene are SNHLY and FYNNEI. This CDR3 comprises 14 residues. Trimming removed 2 bases at V and 0 bases at J, with 7 bases between.

This clonotype was detected ten times or more. The chain employs TRBV7-9 and TRBJ2-1, with TRBD2 matching over 8 bases. This CDR3 region has 14 residues. The ends lost 6 bases at V and 3 bases at J; junction bases unmatched: 4. CDR1 SEHNR and CDR2 FQNEAQ come from the germline V gene (reference sequence). DNA of the CDR3: TGTGCCAGCAGACTAGCGGATGACTACAATGAGCAGTTCTTC. It specifies CASRLADDYNEQFF.

This sequence joins TRBV18 and TRBJ2-2; D not resolved. The V gene's germline CDR1 is KGHSH and CDR2 LQKENI. This CDR3 is 13 amino acids long. V lost 5 bases to trimming and J lost 3 bases, with 7 bases between them. The CDR3 spells CASSVMDTGELFF. CDR3 nucleotide sequence: TGTGCCAGCTCAGTTATGGACACCGGGGAGCTGTTTTTT. Full variable domain (outside the CDR3, taken from reference TRBV18 and TRBJ2-2): NAGVMQNPRHLVRRRGQEARLRCSPMKGHSHVYWYRQLPEEGLKFMVYLQKENIIDESGMPKERFSAEFPKEGPSILRIQQVVRGDSAAYFCASSVMDTGELFFGEGSRLTVL.

This sequence joins TRBV6-1 and TRBJ2-3; 8 bases align to TRBD1. CDR3 length: 16 amino acids. Germline V lookup: CDR1 MNHNS, CDR2 SASEGT. J lost 8 bases, V lost 5 bases, and 15 bases had no gene match. CDR3 bases: TGTGCCAGCAGTCAAACCTGGACAGGGTCTAGGGGTACGCAGTATTTT. This translates into CASSQTWTGSRGTQYF.

The chain employs TRBV10-3 and TRBJ2-7, with TRBD2 matching over 11 bases. The V gene end was trimmed by 4 bases and the J gene end by 0 bases; junction bases not matched to a gene: 2. The CDR3 spans 15 residues. The germline gives CDR1 ENHRY, CDR2 SYGVKD. Here the CDR3 reads CAISGLAGGSYEQYF. The CDR3 coding sequence is TGTGCCATCAGTGGTCTAGCGGGAGGCTCCTACGAGCAGTACTTC.

V gene TRBV20-1 combines with J gene TRBJ2-1, with D tentatively TRBD2 (6 bases). The germline V gene encodes CDR1 DFQATT and CDR2 SNEGSKA (reference sequence). V was trimmed by 5 bases and J by 2 bases, leaving 22 bases between them. There are 17 residues in the CDR3. CDR3 nucleotides: TGCAGTGCTCAAGCCCTAAGACTAGGGGTCACCTACAATGAGCAGTTCTTC. Protein sequence: CSAQALRLGVTYNEQFF.

This clonotype has at least ten counts. CDR3 region: CASSTGLAGGMGTDTQYF. The CDR3 DNA is TGTGCCAGTAGTACCGGACTAGCGGGAGGGATGGGGACAGATACGCAGTATTTT. This chain uses TRBV19 with TRBJ2-3, with TRBD2 matching over 15 bases. This CDR3 is built from 18 residues. J gave up 3 bases and V 4 bases, and 8 bases lay outside the gene matches. CDR1 is LNHDA and CDR2 is SQIVND in the germline V gene (reference sequence).

This clonotype showed up many times. The genes are TRBV2 and TRBJ1-4; 9 bases are a match to TRBD1. Per germline, CDR1 SNHLY and CDR2 FYNNEI. The length of the CDR3 is 16 residues. The V gene end was trimmed by 7 bases and the J gene end by 0 bases; junction bases not matched to a gene: 6. The CDR3 protein is CASNGQGLPTNEKLFF. The CDR3 DNA sequence: TGTGCCAGCAATGGACAGGGGCTTCCAACTAATGAAAAACTGTTTTTT.

This clonotype has ten or more counts. The CDR3 spells CASTLGGTEAFF. The DNA for the CDR3 is TGTGCCAGCACCCTCGGAGGTACTGAAGCTTTCTTT. The J gene is TRBJ1-1, the V gene TRBV12-3 or TRBV12-4, with D hard to call. The V gene lost 7 bases and the J gene lost 5 bases, with 11 bases spanning the gap. The CDR3 loop spans 12 amino acids.

This clonotype was observed at least ten times. J is TRBJ1-1 and V is TRBV7-9; 7 bases agree with TRBD1. The length of the CDR3 is 16 residues. V was pared by 2 bases and J by 1 base, with 7 bases of the junction left unmatched. Germline V gene data show CDR1 as SEHNR and CDR2 as FQNEAQ (reference sequence). The CDR3 protein is CASSLFLGQKNTEAFF. The CDR3 coding sequence is TGTGCCAGCAGCTTATTTTTGGGACAGAAGAACACTGAAGCTTTCTTT. The entire variable domain, with the rest obtained from reference TRBV7-9 and TRBJ1-1, is as follows: DTGVSQNPRHKITKRGQNVTFRCDPISEHNRLYWYRQTLGQGPEFLTYFQNEAQLEKSRLLSDRFSAERPKGSFSTLEIQRTEQGDSAMYLCASSLFLGQKNTEAFFGQGTRLTVV.

This clonotype was seen a few times. V is TRBV27 and J is TRBJ2-3, with 7 bases aligning to TRBD1. Germline V gene data show CDR1 as MNHEY and CDR2 as SMNVEV (reference sequence). V lost 5 bases, J lost 2 bases, and 7 bases stayed unmatched. This CDR3 spans 15 amino acids. The CDR3 is CASSKGAAFTDTQYF. CDR3 nucleotides: TGTGCCAGCAGTAAGGGGGCGGCATTCACAGATACGCAGTATTTT.

This clonotype was recorded at least ten times. The chain joins TRBV2 to TRBJ2-2, with 10 nucleotides matching TRBD2. Germline trimming cut 3 bases from V and 10 bases from J; bases unmatched to any gene: 11. Per the germline V gene, CDR1 is SNHLY and CDR2 is FYNNEI. This CDR3 region has 16 residues. The CDR3: CASSEWVAGGREELFF. CDR3 coding DNA: TGTGCCAGCAGTGAGTGGGTAGCGGGAGGTCGAGAGGAGCTGTTTTTT.

This clonotype was counted ten times or more. The gene calls are TRBV5-6 and TRBJ1-1; the D is unclear. The CDR3 is 14 amino acids. Germline CDR1 reads SGHDT; CDR2 reads YYEEEE. Trimming took off 1 base at V and 0 bases at J, with 7 bases between the two ends. The CDR3 sequence is CASSLFTVNTEAFF. For the CDR3, the DNA is TGTGCCAGCAGCTTGTTTACAGTGAACACTGAAGCTTTCTTT.

This clonotype has at least ten counts. The CDR3 DNA follows: TGTGCCAGCAGCTTAAGGGGACAGGCAACCTACGAGCAGTACTTC. Residues: CASSLRGQATYEQYF. The chain recombines TRBV7-2 with TRBJ2-7, with 8 bases aligning to TRBD1. The germline V gene has CDR1 SGHTA and CDR2 FQGNSA. The CDR3 spans 15 residues. With 2 bases clipped from V and 2 bases from J, the junction kept 5 bases outside the gene matches.

The chain joins TRBV29-1 to TRBJ1-2, with D unresolved. This CDR3 has 14 residues. Trimming cost V 5 bases and J 4 bases, with 17 bases left between them. Germline CDR1 and CDR2: SQVTM and ANQGSEA. The CDR3 reads CSVPQIPTGYGYTF. CDR3 coding DNA: TGCAGCGTTCCACAGATACCCACTGGCTATGGCTACACCTTC.

CDR3 residues: CASSPGQGPNYEQYF. The CDR3, as DNA: TGTGCCAGCAGCCCGGGACAGGGGCCGAACTACGAGCAGTACTTC. The chain carries TRBV28 and TRBJ2-7, with TRBD1 identical over 10 bases. The CDR3 runs to 15 residues. Trimming took 6 bases from V and 3 from J; bases not matched to a gene: 8. Looked up from germline, CDR1 is MDHEN and CDR2 is SYDVKM.

There are many counts of this clonotype. J is TRBJ2-2 and V is TRBV6-2 or TRBV6-3, with D tentatively TRBD2 (5 bases). The ends were cut back, 2 bases at V and 4 bases at J, with 8 bases in the middle. The CDR3 contains 14 residues. Germline CDR1 is MNHEY and CDR2 is SVGEGT. As DNA, the CDR3 is TGTGCCAGCAGTTACGAGGGTGTCACCGGGGAGCTGTTTTTT. Protein sequence: CASSYEGVTGELFF.